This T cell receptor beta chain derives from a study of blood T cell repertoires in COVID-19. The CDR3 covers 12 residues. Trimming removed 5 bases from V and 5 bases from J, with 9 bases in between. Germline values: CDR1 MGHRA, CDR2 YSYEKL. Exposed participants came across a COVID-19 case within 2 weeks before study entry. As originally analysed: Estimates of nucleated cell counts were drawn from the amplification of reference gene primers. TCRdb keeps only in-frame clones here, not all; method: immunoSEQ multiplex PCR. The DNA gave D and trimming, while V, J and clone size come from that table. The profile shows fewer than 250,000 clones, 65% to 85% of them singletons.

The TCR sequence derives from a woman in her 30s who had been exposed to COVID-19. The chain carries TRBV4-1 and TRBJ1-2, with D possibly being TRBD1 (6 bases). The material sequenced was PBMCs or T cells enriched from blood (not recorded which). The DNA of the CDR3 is TGCGCCAGCAGCACCGGGACATATGGCTACACCTTC. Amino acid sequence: CASSTGTYGYTF.